This T cell receptor beta chain stems from a study of T cell repertoires in cytomegalovirus infection. One entry per CDR3 protein, called by TCRdb with MiXCR from the reads. The sample lists more than 85,000 distinct CDR3 sequences; about 17% were seen once. Germline CDR1 SGHTA, CDR2 FQGNSA. The V and J ends lost 5 bases and 7 bases, in that order; junction bases with no gene match: 2. The CDR3 sequence is 13 residues long. This clonotype was observed many times. Its antigen is as yet unknown. Overall study findings and caveats: HLA-C-restricted, CMV-specific TCR beta clonotypes were dominant ex vivo.

This TCR was sampled from a human donor in good health (CMV status not recorded). Some clones in this sample may be carry-over from other donors' samples. Sequencing was performed on PBMCs. This chain uses TRBV7-2 with TRBJ1-6, with 7 bases that match TRBD1. CDR3 bases: TGTGCCAGCAGCGTACAGGGGAATTCACCCCTCCACTTT. Its translation: CASSVQGNSPLHF.